One sample yielded the 8 T cell receptor beta chains listed below, sequenced in a study of cytomegalovirus exposure and HLA in healthy donors. The PCR was carried out with 60 Vbeta primers and 13 Jbeta primers. TCRdb's copy holds only in-frame clones and misses some; the assay was immunoSEQ multiplex PCR. The sample lists about 110,000 clones; roughly 71% were seen once. Input material: PBMCs. These receptors all come from a male donor in good health and CMV-seropositive.

The chain joins TRBV7-2 to TRBJ2-7; 7 bases fit TRBD1. Germline V gene data show CDR1 as SGHTA and CDR2 as FQGNSA. This CDR3 is built from 15 residues. The V segment lost 1 base and the J segment 3 bases; nucleotides outside the gene matches: 6. CDR3 amino acids: CASSLEGGPSYEQYF. The CDR3, as DNA: TGTGCCAGCAGCTTAGAAGGGGGCCCGAGCTACGAGCAGTACTTC.

The rearrangement links TRBV18 to TRBJ2-7; 7 bases line up with TRBD2. Germline CDR1 KGHSH, CDR2 LQKENI. This CDR3 has 13 residues. The junction had 6 bases not matched to a gene; V was cut back by 3 bases and J by 7 bases. The CDR3 DNA reads TGTGCCAGCTCACCCGAACTAGCGAAGGAGCAGTACTTC. The encoded protein is CASSPELAKEQYF.

In this sample, this clone turned up a few times. In DNA, the CDR3 is TGCAGCGTTGAGTGGGGGACTAGCGGGAATAATGAGCAGTTCTTC. It yields the protein CSVEWGTSGNNEQFF. The chain employs TRBV29-1 and TRBJ2-1; 13 positions match TRBD2. V shed 3 bases, J shed 7 bases, and the junction held 6 bases outside the gene matches. CDR3 length: 15 amino acids. The germline V gene has CDR1 SQVTM and CDR2 ANQGSEA.

The chain recombines TRBV28 with TRBJ1-1; 9 positions match TRBD1. The CDR3 has 16 amino acids. The germline CDR1 and CDR2 sequences are MDHEN and SYDVKM. Unmatched junction bases numbered 10, after V lost 4 bases and J lost 4 bases. The CDR3 DNA reads TGTGCCAGCAGTTCCCCCCGACAGGGGGGGCGCACTGAAGCTTTCTTT. Residues: CASSSPRQGGRTEAFF.

The rearrangement joins TRBV29-1 to TRBJ2-5, with D perhaps TRBD1 (6 bases). With 3 bases removed from V and 4 bases from J, the gap between germline ends came to 18 bases. The CDR3 extends over 15 amino acids. Germline V lookup: CDR1 SQVTM, CDR2 ANQGSEA. In nucleotides, the CDR3 is TGCAGCGTTGATAGTCAGGGGCTCAATCGAGAGACCCAGTACTTC. Translating gives CSVDSQGLNRETQYF.

This chain uses TRBV6-6 with TRBJ2-3; maybe TRBD2 (5 bases). The germline V gene encodes CDR1 MNHNY and CDR2 SVGAGI (reference sequence). Deletions cut 0 bases from V and 4 bases from J, with 14 bases between. The CDR3 runs to 16 residues. The CDR3 DNA reads as TGTGCCAGCAGTTACTCCACCAAACGGACTGCAGATACGCAGTATTTT. This encodes CASSYSTKRTADTQYF.

The chain is built from TRBV2 and TRBJ2-7, with unresolved D. Trimming shortened V by 10 bases and J by 0 bases, and 13 bases separated the two germline ends. Germline loops: CDR1 SNHLY, CDR2 FYNNEI. The CDR3 is 13 residues long. CDR3 bases: TGTGCCATCCTGACGGAGAGCTCCTACGAGCAGTACTTC. It is translated as CAILTESSYEQYF.

The chain employs TRBV6-1 and TRBJ2-1; D gene ambiguous. This CDR3 contains 13 residues. Looked up from germline, CDR1 is MNHNS and CDR2 is SASEGT. V was pared by 3 bases and J by 9 bases, with 12 bases between. The CDR3 here is CASSDEQYSEQFF. DNA of the CDR3: TGTGCCAGCAGTGACGAACAGTATAGTGAGCAGTTCTTC.